This TCR beta chain was observed in a study of response to subunit inactivated influenza vaccine (dated by TCRdb to 2017 to 2018). About the study as a whole: To follow how T cells responded to a trivalent subunit inactivated influenza vaccine, the researchers relied on deep quantitative profiling of the T cell receptor repertoire.

Ends trimmed: V by 3 bases, J by 0 bases; bases unmatched to a gene: 2. CDR1 and CDR2 were assigned from the germline V gene (reference sequence) as DFQATT and SNEGSKA. The CDR3 numbers 17 residues from cysteine through phenylalanine. CDR3 DNA is the only sequence kept; it has 51 bases, read in frame from the first base. The library was built by means of RT-PCR. The data were produced on an Illumina HiSeq 2500. TCRdb handled the public reads itself, with Q25 trimming in fastp and clone calling in MiXCR, and kept productive beta chains. CDR3 protein sequences are deduplicated, and each keeps its most common genes and DNA. Counted in this sample were about 540,000 distinct CDR3 sequences; around 13% of them appeared once. Over 8.5% of the sample is in the top ten clones. This clonotype has a handful of counts. The antigen it recognizes is unknown. Base qualities were left out, and no much larger clone turns up one base away.

What the study reported, not specific to this receptor: The authors proposed that each seasonal influenza vaccination may bring in only a limited number of new T cells.

The chain is made from TRBV20-1 and TRBJ2-2; the junction holds 15 bases that match TRBD2. The sequencing used PBMCs from blood, collected 12 days after vaccination. The sequence came from a man aged 50-60 years who received an inactivated influenza vaccine. Donor details come from another sample of the same person, matched by shared clones. DNA sequence: TGCAGTGCTAGCGGACTAGCGGGAGGGGCGAACACCGGGGAGCTGTTTTTT. Its protein is CSASGLAGGANTGELFF.